This T cell receptor beta chain originates from a study of tumor-infiltrating lymphocytes in localized non-small cell lung cancer. The ends were cut back, 5 bases at V and 6 bases at J, with 25 bases in the middle. The CDR3 totals 17 residues. CDR1 SGHAT and CDR2 FQNNGV come from the germline V gene. The study, taken as a whole, reports: Available tissue quantity limited TCR sequencing to a patient subset. Each assay used a separate piece of the same tissue. Recurrence-free survival showed no association with tumor T-cell fraction.

The method was immunoSEQ multiplex PCR; TCRdb's version includes in-frame clones alone and lacks a portion of them. The sample has about 14,000 clones, under 80% seen once. Comment on this clone: Its antigen is still unknown.

The chain links TRBV11-2 to TRBJ1-2, with TRBD1 as a possible D gene (6 bases). The clonotype comes from a human donor with non-small cell lung cancer. The source material was lung tumor tissue. The CDR3 is CASSPFPPEGWTDGYTF. For the CDR3, the DNA is TGTGCCAGCAGCCCTTTTCCCCCCGAGGGGTGGACAGATGGCTACACCTTC.